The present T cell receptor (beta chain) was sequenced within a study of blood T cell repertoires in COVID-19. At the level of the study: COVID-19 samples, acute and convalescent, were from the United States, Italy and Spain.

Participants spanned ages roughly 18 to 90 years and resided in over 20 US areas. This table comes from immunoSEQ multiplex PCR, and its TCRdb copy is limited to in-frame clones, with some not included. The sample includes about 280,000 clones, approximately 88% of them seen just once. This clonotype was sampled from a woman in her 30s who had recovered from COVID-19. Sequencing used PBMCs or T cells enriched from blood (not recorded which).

The DNA of the CDR3 is TGCGCCAGCAGTGAGTCGGGAGCGGGGGTCTACAATGAGCAGTTCTTC. Protein: CASSESGAGVYNEQFF. V and J are TRBV10-1 and TRBJ2-1, with 8 bases that match TRBD2. Germline CDR1 reads WNHNN; CDR2 reads SYGVQD (reference sequence). The CDR3 extends over 16 amino acids. With V trimmed by 0 bases and J by 3 bases, 4 bases remained unmatched.